This TCR beta chain emerged from a study of blood T cell repertoires in COVID-19. Assay used: immunoSEQ multiplex PCR; TCRdb lists only in-frame clones, some missing. The table records a few hundred thousand clones, over 75% of them present only once. The V segment lost 0 bases and the J segment 0 bases; nucleotides outside the gene matches: 4. Per the germline V gene, CDR1 is SGDLS and CDR2 is YYNGEE. The CDR3 is made up of 16 amino acids. The sequence came from a human donor in a cohort sampled during active COVID-19. Sequencing was done on a sample of peripheral blood. The chain joins TRBV9 to TRBJ2-7, with 9 bases matching TRBD1. The DNA of the CDR3 is TGTGCCAGCAGCGTAGGCGGGACAGGGCTCTCCTACGAGCAGTACTTC. It specifies CASSVGGTGLSYEQYF. Complete variable domain (other parts from reference TRBV9 and TRBJ2-7): DSGVTQTPKHLITATGQRVTLRCSPRSGDLSVYWYQQSLDQGLQFLIQYYNGEERAKGNILERFSAQQFPDLHSELNLSSLELGDSALYFCASSVGGTGLSYEQYFGPGTRLTVT.